This is a list of T cell receptor beta chains from one sample in a study of OX40 agonist ivuxolimab in advanced cancers. The table came from immunoSEQ multiplex PCR; TCRdb's copy has only in-frame clones and leaves some out. The table shows 5,000 to 6,500 clones, with approximately 74% occurring only once. The sequencing used CD4+ or CD8+ T cells sorted from blood, collected in a trial of the OX40 agonist ivuxolimab. These receptors were collected from an adult with an advanced solid tumor such as melanoma, head and neck, liver or kidney cancer. CDR3s include the opening cysteine and the closing phenylalanine or tryptophan. Size is omitted from some rows. Given values are once, few, many or a class for expanded clones.

abundance: NA; v_gene: TRBV5-1; j_gene: TRBJ2-7; CDR3aa: CASSLAPGGLRNEQYF
abundance: few; v_gene: TRBV4-3; j_gene: TRBJ2-1; CDR3aa: CASSQDIGGNEQFF
abundance: NA; v_gene: TRBV4-1; j_gene: TRBJ1-2; CDR3aa: CASSQVPGRLIDGYTF
abundance: once; v_gene: TRBV7-2; j_gene: TRBJ2-3; CDR3aa: CASSVGGYTDTQYF
abundance: few; v_gene: TRBV2; j_gene: TRBJ1-4; CDR3aa: CASSEAPGSSEKLFF
abundance: NA; v_gene: TRBV9; j_gene: TRBJ1-2; CDR3aa: CASSSRQGPYGYTF
abundance: NA; v_gene: TRBV15; j_gene: TRBJ1-2; CDR3aa: CATSRDPGKGYTF
abundance: NA; v_gene: TRBV2; j_gene: TRBJ2-7; CDR3aa: CATSDRLYEQYF
abundance: NA; v_gene: TRBV2; j_gene: TRBJ2-3; CDR3aa: CATSGLITDTQYF
abundance: NA; v_gene: TRBV7-6; j_gene: TRBJ1-3; CDR3aa: CASSLESGPGNTIYF
abundance: NA; v_gene: TRBV6-1; j_gene: TRBJ1-1; CDR3aa: CASSASTGAFF
abundance: NA; v_gene: TRBV10-3; j_gene: TRBJ1-2; CDR3aa: CAISESVGRNHYGYTF
abundance: NA; v_gene: TRBV7-3; j_gene: TRBJ2-7; CDR3aa: CASSPGFGYEQYF
abundance: few; v_gene: TRBV7-8; j_gene: TRBJ2-7; CDR3aa: CASSPLGTAYEQYF
abundance: NA; v_gene: TRBV18; j_gene: TRBJ1-2; CDR3aa: CASSPRQGGTGGYTF
abundance: NA; v_gene: TRBV18; j_gene: TRBJ2-7; CDR3aa: CASSGQGTHDYYEQYF
abundance: few; v_gene: TRBV27; j_gene: TRBJ1-5; CDR3aa: CASSLGFNQPQHF
abundance: few; v_gene: TRBV5-6; j_gene: TRBJ1-6; CDR3aa: CASSLGPLSSYNSPLHF
abundance: NA; v_gene: TRBV11-2; j_gene: TRBJ2-1; CDR3aa: CASSRGGQFF
abundance: NA; v_gene: TRBV6-5; j_gene: TRBJ2-5; CDR3aa: CASSYSRTGGVETQYF
abundance: NA; v_gene: TRBV6-6; j_gene: TRBJ2-2; CDR3aa: CASSYEGFSTGELFF
abundance: NA; v_gene: TRBV2; j_gene: TRBJ2-3; CDR3aa: CASFVTKGADTQYF
abundance: many; v_gene: TRBV5-5; j_gene: TRBJ2-7; CDR3aa: CASSLGQGGEQYF
abundance: NA; v_gene: TRBV25-1; j_gene: TRBJ2-1; CDR3aa: CASRGLSPYNEQFF
abundance: NA; v_gene: TRBV7-6; j_gene: TRBJ1-5; CDR3aa: CASSLASGGHQPQHF
abundance: NA; v_gene: TRBV7-9; j_gene: TRBJ2-7; CDR3aa: CASSLGAYEQYF
abundance: NA; v_gene: TRBV28; j_gene: TRBJ2-7; CDR3aa: CASSLFHPTEDPTYEQYF
abundance: NA; v_gene: TRBV4-3; j_gene: TRBJ1-1; CDR3aa: CASSQERSGSKFTEAFF
abundance: medium-sized; v_gene: TRBV7-9; j_gene: TRBJ2-3; CDR3aa: CASSQWREGRTDTQYF
abundance: few; v_gene: TRBV6-1; j_gene: TRBJ2-1; CDR3aa: CASSEGSAPYNEQFF
abundance: NA; v_gene: TRBV4-2; j_gene: TRBJ1-4; CDR3aa: CASSQGDRRNEKLFF
abundance: few; v_gene: TRBV6-4; j_gene: TRBJ2-2; CDR3aa: CASRQGSGELFF
abundance: NA; v_gene: TRBV13; j_gene: TRBJ2-1; CDR3aa: CASSPGTGHGNEQFF
abundance: once; v_gene: TRBV4-1; j_gene: TRBJ2-7; CDR3aa: CASSHGPGQSYEQYF
abundance: medium-sized; v_gene: TRBV19; j_gene: TRBJ2-7; CDR3aa: CASSMGQTHYEQYF
abundance: NA; v_gene: TRBV11-1; j_gene: TRBJ1-2; CDR3aa: CASSLDRGGYTF
abundance: few; v_gene: TRBV6-5; j_gene: TRBJ2-2; CDR3aa: CASSYGENTGELFF
abundance: few; v_gene: TRBV28; j_gene: TRBJ2-1; CDR3aa: CASSLGLRDNEQFF
abundance: NA; v_gene: TRBV4-2; j_gene: TRBJ2-7; CDR3aa: CASSLVLGEQYF
abundance: many; v_gene: TRBV11-1; j_gene: TRBJ2-7; CDR3aa: CASSAGTSLWEQYF
abundance: NA; v_gene: TRBV7-9; j_gene: TRBJ2-1; CDR3aa: CASSSHPGSEQFF
abundance: NA; v_gene: TRBV30; j_gene: TRBJ2-5; CDR3aa: CAWSVQGGSWAQYF
abundance: NA; v_gene: TRBV7-2; j_gene: TRBJ2-3; CDR3aa: CAGSDWTVARVPDTQYF
abundance: NA; v_gene: TRBV6-1; j_gene: TRBJ2-3; CDR3aa: CASSEYRGETDTQYF
abundance: few; v_gene: TRBV2; j_gene: TRBJ1-2; CDR3aa: CASGTDYGYTF
abundance: NA; v_gene: TRBV7-2; j_gene: TRBJ2-3; CDR3aa: CASSQWREGRTDTQYF
abundance: NA; v_gene: TRBV28; j_gene: TRBJ1-2; CDR3aa: CASSSSGTTGGPFNYGYTF
abundance: NA; v_gene: TRBV5-6; j_gene: TRBJ2-1; CDR3aa: CASSSPISLSGGANEQFF
abundance: few; v_gene: TRBV7-8; j_gene: TRBJ1-1; CDR3aa: CASSLGGRTEAFF
abundance: NA; v_gene: TRBV10-3; j_gene: TRBJ1-2; CDR3aa: CAISRLWDKGDGYTF
abundance: NA; v_gene: TRBV15; j_gene: TRBJ2-2; CDR3aa: CATSRRDRVGTGELFF